The clone carrying this T cell receptor (beta chain) was counted between two and nine times. Method: immunoSEQ multiplex PCR; TCRdb's copy keeps in-frame clones and lacks some. The sample lists 190,000 or so clones, about 91% occurring once. The CDR3 consists of 15 residues. CDR1 is SGHRS, CDR2 YFSETQ, per germline. The J segment lost 6 bases and the V segment lost 4 bases, leaving 9 bases of the junction unmatched. Self-reported history from a screening survey and questionnaire set each donor's cohort. The record originates from a study of blood T cell repertoires in COVID-19. The source is a man aged 18-30 years with acute COVID-19. The rearrangement links TRBV5-1 to TRBJ2-1; 8 nucleotides line up with TRBD1. Sequenced material: PBMCs or T cells enriched from blood (not recorded which). CDR3: CASSLTSTGGNEQFF. CDR3 nucleotides: TGCGCCAGCAGCCTAACCTCAACAGGGGGCAATGAGCAGTTCTTC.